One sample yielded the 32 T cell receptor beta chains listed below, sequenced in a study of blood T cell repertoires in COVID-19. TCRdb's table, derived via immunoSEQ multiplex PCR, lists solely in-frame clones and lacks some. The table has about 260,000 clones, about nine tenths seen once; the top ten hold approximately 4%. Sequenced: peripheral blood. The source is a man in his 60s who had recovered from COVID-19.

V gene TRBV6-2 or TRBV6-3 combines with J gene TRBJ1-2; the D is unclear. Deletions cut 0 bases from V and 8 bases from J, with 13 bases between. Germline CDR1 is MNHEY and CDR2 is SVGEGT. The CDR3 runs 14 residues. CDR3 sequence: CASSYSGSLGGYTF. CDR3 bases: TGTGCCAGCAGTTACTCGGGGAGCCTGGGAGGCTACACCTTC.

The rearrangement uses TRBV19 and TRBJ1-6; 8 bases line up with TRBD1. The CDR3 is 14 residues long. J lost 10 bases, V lost 3 bases, and 5 bases had no gene match. Looked up from germline, CDR1 is LNHDA and CDR2 is SQIVND (reference sequence). CDR3 protein: CASSMGDRYSPLHF. In DNA, the CDR3 is TGTGCCAGTAGTATGGGGGACAGGTACTCACCCCTCCACTTT.

This chain uses TRBV30 with TRBJ1-5; D not certain. Trimming stripped 3 bases from V and 4 bases from J, with 7 bases between. This CDR3 has 12 residues. The germline V gene has CDR1 GTSNPN and CDR2 SVGIG (reference sequence). The CDR3 region is CAWRPENQPQHF. The DNA of the CDR3 is TGTGCCTGGAGGCCAGAAAATCAGCCCCAGCATTTT. Using reference TRBV30 and TRBJ1-5 for the parts outside the CDR3, the full variable domain is SQTIHQWPATLVQPVGSPLSLECTVEGTSNPNLYWYRQAAGRGLQLLFYSVGIGQISSEVPQNLSASRPQDRQFILSSKKLLLSDSGFYLCAWRPENQPQHFGDGTRLSIL.

The rearrangement uses TRBV7-8 and TRBJ2-4; 7 bases are a match to TRBD1. The CDR3 spans 20 residues. The germline V gene encodes CDR1 SGHVS and CDR2 FQNEAQ. V shed 5 bases and J 0 bases; nucleotides not matched to a gene: 19. The CDR3 loop is CASSPTSGTDRFLAKNIQYF. As DNA, the CDR3 is TGTGCCAGCAGCCCAACGTCCGGGACAGATCGATTCTTAGCCAAAAACATTCAGTACTTC.

This chain joins TRBV7-2 and TRBJ1-4; D gene unclear. The germline gives CDR1 SGHTA, CDR2 FQGNSA. The V gene lost 2 bases and the J gene lost 7 bases, with 14 bases spanning the gap. The CDR3 contains 15 residues. This CDR3 reads CASSLSGRGIEKLFF. CDR3 sequence (DNA): TGTGCCAGCAGCTTAAGCGGACGCGGAATTGAAAAACTGTTTTTT.

The V gene is TRBV14, the J gene TRBJ2-2; D gene ambiguous. Germline CDR1 is SGHDN and CDR2 is FVKESK. Trimming cost V 2 bases and J 4 bases, with 5 bases left between them. The CDR3 consists of 13 residues. CDR3 in amino acids: CASSQSSTGELFF. DNA of the CDR3: TGTGCCAGCAGCCAAAGTAGCACCGGGGAGCTGTTTTTT. Complete variable domain (other parts from reference TRBV14 and TRBJ2-2): EAGVTQFPSHSVIEKGQTVTLRCDPISGHDNLYWYRRVMGKEIKFLLHFVKESKQDESGMPNNRFLAERTGGTYSTLKVQPAELEDSGVYFCASSQSSTGELFFGEGSRLTVL.

The genes are TRBV19 and TRBJ1-1, with D possibly matching TRBD1 (5 bases). V dropped 5 bases and J dropped 4 bases, with 17 bases sitting between them. The CDR3 contains 15 residues. Germline-derived CDR1 and CDR2 are LNHDA and SQIVND (reference sequence). Written as DNA, the CDR3 is TGTGCCAGTAGTCCCTCGGGACTGCCTAGCACTGAAGCTTTCTTT. Translated: CASSPSGLPSTEAFF.

V and J are TRBV12-3 or TRBV12-4 and TRBJ1-6, with D perhaps TRBD1 (6 bases). There are 13 residues in the CDR3. Trimming removed 4 bases from V and 6 bases from J, with 7 bases in between. CDR3 region: CASSSQGNSPLHF. The CDR3 nucleotides are TGTGCCAGCAGTTCACAGGGTAATTCACCCCTCCACTTT.

This sequence joins TRBV4-2 and TRBJ2-7; D gene uncertain. The V gene lost 4 bases and the J gene lost 1 base, with 11 bases spanning the gap. From germline, CDR1 is LGHNA and CDR2 YNFKEQ. The length of the CDR3 is 14 residues. CDR3 region: CASSREFTSYEQYF. CDR3 DNA: TGTGCCAGCAGCCGAGAATTTACATCCTACGAGCAGTACTTC.

The rearrangement links TRBV9 to TRBJ1-4; no clear D gene. This CDR3 comprises 14 residues. Trimming took off 0 bases at V and 5 bases at J, with 8 bases between the two ends. Germline V gene lookup returns CDR1 SGDLS and CDR2 YYNGEE. The CDR3 loop reads CASSVGPGNEKLFF. DNA for the CDR3: TGTGCCAGCAGCGTAGGGCCGGGGAATGAAAAACTGTTTTTT.

This chain connects TRBV30 to TRBJ1-6; possibly TRBD1 for D (5 bases). The V gene's germline CDR1 is GTSNPN and CDR2 SVGIG (reference sequence). The CDR3 has 15 amino acids. Trimming shortened V by 4 bases and J by 3 bases, and 13 bases separated the two germline ends. The CDR3 spells CAWNSGTVYNSPLHF. The CDR3 nucleotides are TGTGCCTGGAACTCCGGGACTGTCTATAATTCACCCCTCCACTTT.

The chain is built from TRBV12-3 or TRBV12-4 and TRBJ1-3; D remains unclear. Trimming stripped 3 bases from V and 7 bases from J, with 4 bases between. CDR3 length: 11 residues. CDR3 DNA sequence: TGTGCCAGCAGTTTCGCGAACACCATATATTTT. Residues: CASSFANTIYF.

The V gene is TRBV5-1, the J gene TRBJ2-3, with 8 bases fitting TRBD2. CDR3 length: 17 residues. Looked up from germline, CDR1 is SGHRS and CDR2 is YFSETQ. V was clipped by 4 bases and J by 3 bases; unmatched bases: 13. The CDR3, as DNA: TGCGCCAGCAGCCCTACCTCTGCGGGGGGCCGTACAGATACGCAGTATTTT. The encoded protein is CASSPTSAGGRTDTQYF.

The J gene is TRBJ2-1, the V gene TRBV5-6, with D perhaps TRBD2 (5 bases). The CDR3 spans 13 residues. Trimming shortened V by 4 bases and J by 4 bases, and 9 bases separated the two germline ends. Germline CDR1 is SGHDT and CDR2 is YYEEEE. This chain's CDR3 is CASSQDFYNEQFF. For the CDR3, the DNA is TGTGCCAGCAGCCAGGACTTTTACAATGAGCAGTTCTTC.

This clone showed up just once. V is TRBV5-4 and J is TRBJ1-6; a weak D match, TRBD1 (5 bases). V was clipped by 1 base and J by 9 bases, with 17 bases between them. Germline V gene data show CDR1 as SGHNT and CDR2 as YYREEE (reference sequence). This CDR3 comprises 16 residues. DNA for the CDR3: TGTGCCAGCAGCTTGTTGGTTACCCGACAGACTTCACCCCTCCACTTT. This codes for CASSLLVTRQTSPLHF.

The table lists this clone with a count of one. J is TRBJ1-2 and V is TRBV5-4, with 7 bases fitting TRBD1. The CDR3 is 17 residues long. The germline V gene encodes CDR1 SGHNT and CDR2 YYREEE (reference sequence). V shed 3 bases, J shed 0 bases, and the junction held 11 bases outside the gene matches. The CDR3 here is CASSSSPKGAANYGYTF. The CDR3 DNA sequence: TGTGCCAGCAGCTCCTCACCTAAGGGGGCAGCTAACTATGGCTACACCTTC.

The rearrangement uses TRBV27 and TRBJ1-6, with TRBD1 as a possible D gene (6 bases). Germline-derived CDR1 and CDR2 are MNHEY and SMNVEV (reference sequence). V dropped 5 bases and J dropped 10 bases, with 21 bases sitting between them. The CDR3 totals 16 residues. The CDR3: CASSTTLQGRGSPLHF. The CDR3 DNA reads as TGTGCCAGCAGTACCACCCTGCAGGGGAGAGGGTCACCCCTCCACTTT.

The V and J genes are TRBV30 and TRBJ2-5; D gene uncertain. V was trimmed by 2 bases and J by 4 bases, leaving 5 bases between them. The CDR3 has 11 amino acids. Germline V gives CDR1 GTSNPN, CDR2 SVGIG (reference sequence). The CDR3 here is CAWSRGETQYF. The CDR3 DNA is TGTGCCTGGAGTCGAGGAGAGACCCAGTACTTC.

The V and J genes are TRBV5-1 and TRBJ2-5; 10 bases align to TRBD1. The V segment lost 4 bases and the J segment 9 bases; nucleotides outside the gene matches: 9. Germline assignment: CDR1 SGHRS and CDR2 YFSETQ. CDR3 length: 14 residues. This chain's CDR3 is CASSRRDRGEAQYF. CDR3 bases: TGCGCCAGCAGCCGCCGGGACAGGGGTGAGGCCCAGTACTTC. The full variable domain, completed using reference TRBV5-1 and TRBJ2-5, is KAGVTQTPRYLIKTRGQQVTLSCSPISGHRSVSWYQQTPGQGLQFLFEYFSETQRNKGNFPGRFSGRQFSNSRSEMNVSTLELGDSALYLCASSRRDRGEAQYFGPGTRLLVL.

The V call is TRBV10-3, the J call TRBJ1-1; TRBD1 aligns across 9 bases. With V trimmed by 5 bases and J by 6 bases, 7 bases remained unmatched. CDR1 is ENHRY and CDR2 is SYGVKD in the germline V gene. This CDR3 comprises 14 residues. The CDR3 bases are TGTGCCATCAGTCCTAAGACAGGGGGGGCTGAAGCTTTCTTT. Protein product: CAISPKTGGAEAFF.

The V call is TRBV14, the J call TRBJ1-1; D is unclear. Germline CDR1 reads SGHDN; CDR2 reads FVKESK. V was shortened by 4 bases and J by 11 bases, with 17 bases between the two germline ends. The CDR3 is made up of 13 amino acids. Here the CDR3 reads CASSPTRPTGAFF. For the CDR3, the DNA is TGTGCCAGCAGCCCGACTCGACCGACGGGGGCTTTCTTT. The variable domain in full, with the rest retrieved from reference TRBV14 and TRBJ1-1, is EAGVTQFPSHSVIEKGQTVTLRCDPISGHDNLYWYRRVMGKEIKFLLHFVKESKQDESGMPNNRFLAERTGGTYSTLKVQPAELEDSGVYFCASSPTRPTGAFFGQGTRLTVV.

The chain employs TRBV4-1 and TRBJ2-7, with unresolved D. V gave up 4 bases and J gave up 1 base, with 11 bases separating them. The germline V gene encodes CDR1 MGHRA and CDR2 YSYEKL. CDR3 length: 14 amino acids. Here the CDR3 reads CASSPLAGSYEQYF. The CDR3 DNA sequence: TGCGCCAGCAGCCCCCTCGCCGGTTCCTACGAGCAGTACTTC.

In its sample, this clone was seen once. The rearrangement joins TRBV19 to TRBJ2-3, with 11 bases fitting TRBD2. The trim removed 5 bases at V and 5 bases at J, leaving 9 bases unmatched. The CDR3 covers 16 residues. The germline CDR1 and CDR2 sequences are LNHDA and SQIVND (reference sequence). The CDR3 region is CASSLRLAGGGDTQYF. The CDR3 nucleotides are TGTGCCAGTAGTCTCCGCCTAGCGGGGGGCGGAGATACGCAGTATTTT.

The chain is built from TRBV18 and TRBJ1-5, with D possibly TRBD1 on 6 matching bases. V shed 3 bases and J shed 0 bases, with 9 bases lying between them. Germline CDR1 is KGHSH and CDR2 is LQKENI. The CDR3 totals 15 residues. In DNA form, the CDR3 reads TGTGCCAGCTCACCCGGGACATCTAGCAATCAGCCCCAGCATTTT. This encodes CASSPGTSSNQPQHF.

V usage is TRBV7-8 and J usage is TRBJ2-7, with D unclear. Per the germline V gene, CDR1 is SGHVS and CDR2 is FQNEAQ. V was cut by 3 bases and J by 2 bases, with 11 bases left in between. The CDR3 runs 14 residues. CDR3 bases: TGTGCCAGCAGCTTTCGTCGGGTTCCCTACGAGCAGTACTTC. It specifies CASSFRRVPYEQYF.

The V and J genes are TRBV18 and TRBJ2-7; 7 bases align to TRBD1. CDR1 is KGHSH, CDR2 LQKENI, per germline. J was trimmed by 4 bases and V by 5 bases; bases with no gene match: 8. CDR3 length: 14 residues. CDR3 region: CASSRNKGAYEQYF. The CDR3 DNA is TGTGCCAGCTCAAGGAATAAGGGGGCGTACGAGCAGTACTTC. Using reference TRBV18 and TRBJ2-7 for the parts outside the CDR3, the full variable domain is NAGVMQNPRHLVRRRGQEARLRCSPMKGHSHVYWYRQLPEEGLKFMVYLQKENIIDESGMPKERFSAEFPKEGPSILRIQQVVRGDSAAYFCASSRNKGAYEQYFGPGTRLTVT.

The chain has TRBV5-1 and TRBJ2-4, with 7 bases that match TRBD2. Losses at the gene ends were 5 bases for V and 1 base for J; bases not matched to a gene: 3. The germline V gene encodes CDR1 SGHRS and CDR2 YFSETQ. The CDR3 is 14 residues long. The CDR3 DNA is TGCGCCAGCAGTCTGCGGGGGGCCAAAAACATTCAGTACTTC. This sequence encodes CASSLRGAKNIQYF. The full variable domain, in which reference TRBV5-1 and TRBJ2-4 provide the parts outside the CDR3, is KAGVTQTPRYLIKTRGQQVTLSCSPISGHRSVSWYQQTPGQGLQFLFEYFSETQRNKGNFPGRFSGRQFSNSRSEMNVSTLELGDSALYLCASSLRGAKNIQYFGAGTRLSVL.

The chain links TRBV9 to TRBJ1-1; 7 bases match TRBD1. Germline CDR1 reads SGDLS; CDR2 reads YYNGEE. CDR3 size: 15 residues. Trimming removed 0 bases from V and 6 bases from J; junction bases left unmatched: 8. CDR3 residues: CASSVGVRGMSEAFF. CDR3 DNA: TGTGCCAGCAGCGTAGGGGTCAGGGGGATGTCTGAAGCTTTCTTT.

This chain connects TRBV24-1 to TRBJ2-1; a possible D gene is TRBD1 (6 bases). Trimming pared 2 bases from V and 0 bases from J, leaving 13 bases between. The length of the CDR3 is 17 residues. The germline CDR1 and CDR2 sequences are KGHDR and SFDVKD. CDR3 in amino acids: CATSDSTGRSSYNEQFF. The CDR3 DNA is TGTGCCACCAGTGATTCGACAGGACGGAGCTCCTACAATGAGCAGTTCTTC.

The chain employs TRBV5-1 and TRBJ1-1; tentatively, D is TRBD1 (5 bases). The V gene lost 4 bases and the J gene lost 0 bases, with 10 bases spanning the gap. Per germline, CDR1 SGHRS and CDR2 YFSETQ. The length of the CDR3 is 14 residues. This CDR3 reads CASSQGLLNTEAFF. CDR3 in DNA: TGCGCCAGCAGCCAGGGACTGTTGAACACTGAAGCTTTCTTT.

The CDR3, as DNA: TGTGCCAGTAGTTCTCGACAGACTCGCGATGGCTACACCTTC. Its translation is CASSSRQTRDGYTF. This sequence joins TRBV19 and TRBJ1-2; a weak D match, TRBD1 (5 bases). Trimming took off 5 bases at V and 6 bases at J, with 16 bases between the two ends. The CDR3 runs 14 residues. Germline CDR1 is LNHDA and CDR2 is SQIVND (reference sequence).

The chain employs TRBV6-5 and TRBJ2-7; tentative D call: TRBD2 (5 bases). The V end lost 3 bases, the J end lost 2 bases, and 14 bases lay between the germline ends. Germline CDR1 is MNHEY and CDR2 is SVGAGI. The CDR3 is made up of 15 amino acids. This chain's CDR3 is CASSYSAGETYEQYF. CDR3 nucleotides: TGTGCCAGCAGTTATAGTGCGGGTGAGACCTACGAGCAGTACTTC.